The 24 T cell receptor beta chains given below trace back to one sample, sequenced in a study of T cells in Graves' hyperthyroidism and ophthalmopathy (dated by TCRdb to the late 2010s). Library method: multiplex PCR. Instrument used: Illumina HiSeq 2000. The TCR beta CDR3 regions were amplified from RNA transcripts. A first-round RT-PCR of the TCR CDR3 used the HTBI primer set with the Qiagen OneStep RT-PCR kit. The raw public data were reprocessed by TCRdb itself: fastp quality trimming at Q25, MiXCR clonotype calling, in-frame beta chains only. Under each unique CDR3 protein, matching rows form one entry showing the most common genes and DNA. The sample table shows 400,000 or so distinct CDR3 sequences, and over 13% are seen once. The ten largest make up around 27% of the sample. Sequencing input: blood. All receptors derive from a man aged 50-59 years with Graves' ophthalmopathy.

This clonotype was detected only a few times. CDR3 in DNA: TGTGCCAGCAAGGAGCGACAGGACGGCGAGCAGTACTTC. This codes for CASKERQDGEQYF. This rearrangement joins TRBV6-1 to TRBJ2-7, with D possibly being TRBD1 (6 bases). The CDR3 extends over 13 amino acids. Per the germline V gene, CDR1 is MNHNS and CDR2 is SASEGT. The V end was cut by 7 bases, the J end by 6 bases, with 16 bases between.

In this sample, this clonotype turned up many times. The chain uses TRBV29-1 and TRBJ1-1; 8 bases map to TRBD1. The CDR3 consists of 11 residues. Unmatched junction bases numbered 6, after V lost 4 bases and J lost 11 bases. Germline lookup yields CDR1 SQVTM and CDR2 ANQGSEA. In DNA, the CDR3 is TGCAGCGTTGCAGGGGGCGAAAGGGCTTTCTTT. Amino acid sequence: CSVAGGERAFF.

Notes on this clonotype: A much more abundant neighbour one base away suggests this may be a read error. Because it lacks the conserved phenylalanine or tryptophan at the end, this CDR3 is likely a read error. The rearrangement joins TRBV27 to TRBJ2-7; 7 nucleotides agree with TRBD2. CDR1 is MNHEY, CDR2 SMNVEV, per germline (reference sequence). CDR3 length equals 15 residues. The V segment lost 4 bases and the J segment 0 bases; nucleotides outside the gene matches: 6. The CDR3 here is CASSSSGTNSYEQYL. The CDR3 nucleotides are TGTGCCAGCAGTTCGTCCGGGACTAACTCCTACGAGCAGTACTTA.

The chain uses TRBV29-1 and TRBJ1-1; D unresolved. There are 11 residues in the CDR3. Looked up from germline, CDR1 is SQVTM and CDR2 is ANQGSEA. V lost 7 bases and J lost 0, with 6 bases in between. DNA for the CDR3: TGCAGCGGTCGAATGAACACTGAAGCTTTCTTT. Protein: CSGRMNTEAFF.

This clonotype was counted between two and nine times. This chain uses TRBV25-1 with TRBJ2-1, with 9 bases lining up with TRBD2. CDR3 length: 18 residues. Germline CDR1 reads MGHDK; CDR2 reads SYGVNS. The J segment lost 8 bases and the V segment lost 6 bases, leaving 20 bases of the junction unmatched. As DNA, the CDR3 is TGTGCCAGCAGCCCCCCAGTTTTCTCTGGCGGGAGGGGGTATGAGCAGTTCTTC. Amino acid sequence: CASSPPVFSGGRGYEQFF.

This clonotype was found a few times. The chain uses TRBV7-9 and TRBJ1-1, with 9 bases lining up with TRBD1. The germline V gene has CDR1 SEHNR and CDR2 FQNEAQ (reference sequence). The J segment lost 5 bases and the V segment lost 5 bases, leaving 15 bases of the junction unmatched. This CDR3 has 17 residues. CDR3 sequence: CASSPTERDRAETEAFF. DNA of the CDR3: TGTGCCAGCAGCCCCACAGAAAGGGACAGGGCAGAGACTGAAGCTTTCTTT. The complete variable domain, with remaining parts taken from reference TRBV7-9 and TRBJ1-1, reads DTGVSQNPRHKITKRGQNVTFRCDPISEHNRLYWYRQTLGQGPEFLTYFQNEAQLEKSRLLSDRFSAERPKGSFSTLEIQRTEQGDSAMYLCASSPTERDRAETEAFFGQGTRLTVV.

In this sample, this clonotype turned up many times. This chain uses TRBV2 with TRBJ2-5; D remains unclear. Germline CDR1 SNHLY, CDR2 FYNNEI. The CDR3 is 14 residues long. The germline V and J ends were trimmed by 2 bases and 5 bases, with 12 bases remaining between them. The CDR3 DNA reads TGTGCCAGCAGTGAAATCAGGCTCGGGGAGACCCAGTACTTC. Protein sequence: CASSEIRLGETQYF.

This clonotype turned up a few times. The chain joins TRBV9 to TRBJ2-3; D gene uncertain. Trimming cost V 2 bases and J 4 bases, with 11 bases left between them. This CDR3 has 14 amino acids. Germline CDR1 SGDLS, CDR2 YYNGEE. This CDR3 is CASSVVSGADTQYF. CDR3 bases: TGTGCCAGCAGCGTGGTCAGTGGGGCAGATACGCAGTATTTT.

This clonotype was recorded many times. The V and J genes are TRBV12-3 or TRBV12-4 and TRBJ1-5, with 9 bases identical to TRBD1. The CDR3 runs 13 residues. V shed 6 bases, J shed 4 bases, and the junction held 1 base outside the gene matches. The CDR3 region has the DNA TGTGCCAGCAGGGGGACAGGGAATCAGCCCCAGCATTTT. Protein: CASRGTGNQPQHF.

In its sample, this clonotype was seen many times. This chain uses TRBV20-1 with TRBJ1-5; no clear D. The CDR3 covers 15 residues. Trimming took off 0 bases at V and 4 bases at J, with 13 bases between the two ends. Germline V lookup: CDR1 DFQATT, CDR2 SNEGSKA (reference sequence). The CDR3 region has the DNA TGCAGTGCTAGAGACTACCAACGGGAAAATCAGCCCCAGCATTTT. It codes for CSARDYQRENQPQHF.

This clonotype was detected only a few times. The chain is built from TRBV6-1 and TRBJ1-2; unclear D gene. Germline assignment: CDR1 MNHNS and CDR2 SASEGT. Trimming took 4 bases from V and 6 from J, leaving 6 bases between them. The CDR3 covers 11 residues. The chain's CDR3 is CASSGGDGYTF. The CDR3 region has the DNA TGTGCCAGCAGTGGCGGGGATGGCTACACCTTC.

The J gene is TRBJ1-2, the V gene TRBV28, with 10 positions matching TRBD1. The junction had 8 bases not matched to a gene; V was cut back by 7 bases and J by 3 bases. Looked up from germline, CDR1 is MDHEN and CDR2 is SYDVKM. The CDR3 has 15 amino acids. The CDR3 loop reads CASNPTGGADYGYTF. The CDR3 region has the DNA TGTGCCAGCAACCCGACAGGGGGCGCCGACTATGGCTACACCTTC.

This clonotype was observed at least ten times. CDR3 region: CASSLGRVNEQFF. The CDR3 region has the DNA TGTGCCAGCAGCTTAGGTAGAGTCAATGAGCAGTTCTTC. This chain connects TRBV27 to TRBJ2-1; D is undetermined. V lost 6 bases, J lost 6 bases, and 12 bases lay in between. The CDR3 contains 13 residues. CDR1 is MNHEY and CDR2 is SMNVEV in the germline V gene (reference sequence).

This clonotype was seen at least ten times. V is TRBV11-3 and J is TRBJ2-3, with D hard to call. There are 14 residues in the CDR3. V shed 5 bases and J shed 8 bases, with 17 bases lying between them. Looked up from germline, CDR1 is SGHNT and CDR2 is YENEEA. CDR3 nucleotide sequence: TGTGCCAGCAGCCAAAGAGAGACTTTATCTACGCAGTATTTT. Amino acid sequence: CASSQRETLSTQYF.

In regard to this clonotype: Just one base apart from a much larger clone, this may be a read error. The chain recombines TRBV20-1 with TRBJ2-7, with 10 bases aligning to TRBD2. V was clipped by 3 bases and J by 4 bases; unmatched bases: 12. The CDR3 contains 16 residues. Germline V CDR1 and CDR2: DFQATT, SNEGSKA (reference sequence). The CDR3: CSASILAGDIEYEQYF. DNA of the CDR3: TGCAGTGCTAGTATCCTAGCGGGGGATATAGAGTACGAGCAGTACTTC.

This clonotype was counted many times. J is TRBJ2-3 and V is TRBV7-8; 12 bases fit TRBD2. The CDR3 is 16 residues long. Per the germline V gene, CDR1 is SGHVS and CDR2 is FQNEAQ. V lost 2 bases to trimming and J lost 3 bases; unmatched junction nucleotides: 3. The CDR3 bases are TGTGCCAGCAGCTTACTAGCGGGAGGGCCTACAGATACGCAGTATTTT. It yields the protein CASSLLAGGPTDTQYF.

This clonotype was picked up many times. V is TRBV5-8 and J is TRBJ1-1; D is ambiguous. Germline CDR1 reads SGHTS; CDR2 reads YDEGEE. This CDR3 is built from 11 residues. Trimming cost V 1 base and J 7 bases, with 5 bases left between them. In nucleotides, the CDR3 is TGTGCCAGCAGCTTGCAAGGTGAAGCTTTCTTT. As protein: CASSLQGEAFF.

This clonotype was seen a handful of times. The genes are TRBV5-5 and TRBJ2-2; 7 nucleotides agree with TRBD2. V gave up 0 bases and J gave up 5 bases; unmatched junction bases: 7. CDR3 length: 16 amino acids. The germline gives CDR1 SGHKS, CDR2 YYEKEE (reference sequence). CDR3 sequence: CASSLVFGGKTGELFF. The CDR3 bases are TGTGCCAGCAGCTTGGTTTTCGGGGGGAAGACCGGGGAGCTGTTTTTT.

This clonotype was found many times. The chain employs TRBV20-1 and TRBJ2-5; D call uncertain. The V gene lost 3 bases and the J gene lost 5 bases, with 10 bases spanning the gap. The CDR3 runs 12 residues. CDR1 DFQATT and CDR2 SNEGSKA come from the germline V gene (reference sequence). The CDR3 sequence: CSASPSGETQYF. The CDR3 DNA reads as TGCAGTGCTAGCCCTTCCGGTGAGACCCAGTACTTC.

The J gene is TRBJ2-1, the V gene TRBV5-5; D remains ambiguous. V lost 4 bases and J 0 bases, leaving 5 bases between the germline ends. The CDR3 extends over 13 amino acids. CDR1 and CDR2 from the germline V gene are SGHKS and YYEKEE (reference sequence). DNA for the CDR3: TGTGCCAGCAGCAAGAGCTCCTACAATGAGCAGTTCTTC. Residues: CASSKSSYNEQFF.

This clonotype was counted many times. The chain employs TRBV29-1 and TRBJ1-2; D remains ambiguous. V was shortened by 6 bases and J by 0 bases, with 11 bases between the two germline ends. The CDR3 spans 13 residues. From germline, CDR1 is SQVTM and CDR2 ANQGSEA. The CDR3 nucleotides read TGCAGCGTCCAAGTTGGATCTAACTATGGCTACACCTTC. Translation: CSVQVGSNYGYTF. The full variable domain, in which reference TRBV29-1 and TRBJ1-2 provide the parts outside the CDR3, is SAVISQKPSRDICQRGTSLTIQCQVDSQVTMMFWYRQQPGQSLTLIATANQGSEATYESGFVIDKFPISRPNLTFSTLTVSNMSPEDSSIYLCSVQVGSNYGYTFGSGTRLTVV.

In this sample, this clonotype turned up many times. This rearrangement joins TRBV12-5 to TRBJ2-3; possible D gene TRBD1, 8 bases. V lost 2 bases, J lost 2 bases, and 23 bases lay in between. CDR3 length: 19 residues. Germline values: CDR1 LGHNT, CDR2 FRNRAP. In nucleotides, the CDR3 is TGTGCTAGTGGTTTGAGGACAGGGATAGGGAGGGCGAACACAGATACGCAGTATTTT. Protein sequence: CASGLRTGIGRANTDTQYF. The full variable domain, rest sourced from reference TRBV12-5 and TRBJ2-3, is DARVTQTPRHKVTEMGQEVTMRCQPILGHNTVFWYRQTMMQGLELLAYFRNRAPLDDSGMPKDRFSAEMPDATLATLKIQPSEPRDSAVYFCASGLRTGIGRANTDTQYFGPGTRLTVL.

The rearrangement joins TRBV5-1 to TRBJ2-7; D possibly corresponds to TRBD1 (6 bases). Germline CDR1 SGHRS, CDR2 YFSETQ. This CDR3 contains 14 residues. The ends were cut back, 0 bases at V and 5 bases at J, with 12 bases in the middle. Here the CDR3 reads CASSLAGRGNEQYF. In DNA form, the CDR3 reads TGCGCCAGCAGCTTGGCTGGCAGGGGAAACGAGCAGTACTTC.

This clonotype was seen ten or more times. This chain uses TRBV28 with TRBJ2-7; D call uncertain. From germline, CDR1 is MDHEN and CDR2 SYDVKM. The CDR3 extends over 13 amino acids. Trimming cost V 7 bases and J 6 bases, with 16 bases left between them. Here the CDR3 reads CASTFFVGGEQYF. CDR3 nucleotide sequence: TGTGCCAGCACCTTTTTTGTCGGTGGCGAGCAGTACTTC.